The 30 T cell receptor beta chains below were found in one sample sequenced in a study of control samples from healthy donors and cancer patients. TCRdb's table, derived via immunoSEQ multiplex PCR, lists solely in-frame clones and lacks some. This sample carries tens of thousands of clones, approximately 89% of them seen once, and the ten largest clones take around 1.5%. The sample comprised PBMCs. The receptor set was obtained from a man aged 35-49 years with colorectal cancer.

The CDR3 protein is CATRRLGTGNNEQFF. CDR3 nucleotides: TGTGCCACCAGGCGCTTGGGGACAGGGAACAATGAGCAGTTCTTC. This chain joins TRBV15 and TRBJ2-1, with 9 nucleotides matching TRBD1. This CDR3 spans 15 amino acids. Germline V gene data show CDR1 as LNHNV and CDR2 as YYDKDF (reference sequence). Trimming cost V 6 bases and J 5 bases; bases outside gene matches: 8.

The chain couples TRBV4-1 to TRBJ2-5, with a possible D match to TRBD2 (6 bases). The last part of the DNA fits TRBJ2-7 better; the J call may be wrong. The CDR3 extends over 16 amino acids. From germline, CDR1 is MGHRA and CDR2 YSYEKL. The CDR3 bases are TGCGCCAGCAGCCAAGAGTTAACCGGACTACTAGGCGAGCAGTACTTC. Protein product: CASSQELTGLLGEQYF.

The CDR3 loop is CASNSPGPGSGNTIYF. CDR3 sequence (DNA): TGTGCCAGCAATAGTCCGGGCCCCGGCTCTGGAAACACCATATATTTT. The chain recombines TRBV9 with TRBJ1-3; no clear D. V lost 6 bases and J 0 bases, leaving 16 bases between the germline ends. This CDR3 has 16 residues. Per germline, CDR1 SGDLS and CDR2 YYNGEE.

The chain uses TRBV30 and TRBJ2-5; 7 bases are shared with TRBD1. With 2 bases clipped from V and 5 bases from J, the junction kept 8 bases outside the gene matches. Germline V CDR1 and CDR2: GTSNPN, SVGIG (reference sequence). This CDR3 comprises 14 residues. The CDR3 here is CAWSLGGKGETQYF. The CDR3 coding sequence is TGTGCCTGGAGTCTAGGGGGCAAGGGGGAGACCCAGTACTTC. The whole variable domain, filled in from reference TRBV30 and TRBJ2-5, reads SQTIHQWPATLVQPVGSPLSLECTVEGTSNPNLYWYRQAAGRGLQLLFYSVGIGQISSEVPQNLSASRPQDRQFILSSKKLLLSDSGFYLCAWSLGGKGETQYFGPGTRLLVL.

This clone was found once. The genes are TRBV28 and TRBJ1-4; no clear D. This CDR3 contains 13 residues. Trimming removed 3 bases at V and 10 bases at J, with 12 bases between. Germline V gene lookup returns CDR1 MDHEN and CDR2 SYDVKM. The CDR3 sequence is CASSLDLPGKLFF. CDR3 DNA: TGTGCCAGCAGTTTGGACCTGCCGGGAAAACTGTTTTTT.

The J gene is TRBJ2-7, the V gene TRBV10-3; tentatively, D is TRBD1 or TRBD2 (6 bases each). The V end was cut by 0 bases, the J end by 5 bases, with 14 bases between. Germline V lookup: CDR1 ENHRY, CDR2 SYGVKD. The CDR3 covers 15 residues. CDR3 sequence: CAISESRRAGDEQYF. CDR3 coding DNA: TGTGCCATCAGTGAGTCGCGGAGGGCAGGGGACGAGCAGTACTTC.

CDR3 in DNA: TGTGCCAGCAGTTTTTTAGGGGGCGAGCAGTACTTC. Residues: CASSFLGGEQYF. This sequence joins TRBV12-3 or TRBV12-4 and TRBJ2-7, with D perhaps TRBD1 (6 bases). Trimming shortened V by 3 bases and J by 6 bases, and 9 bases separated the two germline ends. This CDR3 spans 12 amino acids.

This sequence joins TRBV7-9 and TRBJ2-1; 7 nucleotides align to TRBD2. J was trimmed by 9 bases and V by 1 base; bases with no gene match: 6. CDR1 SEHNR and CDR2 FQNEAQ come from the germline V gene (reference sequence). The CDR3 contains 14 residues. CDR3: CASSLVAGVSEQFF. For the CDR3, the DNA is TGTGCCAGCAGCTTAGTGGCGGGAGTAAGTGAGCAGTTCTTC.

The rearrangement joins TRBV19 to TRBJ1-1; possibly TRBD1 for D (5 bases). CDR1 is LNHDA, CDR2 SQIVND, per germline (reference sequence). The V gene lost 5 bases and the J gene lost 3 bases, with 10 bases spanning the gap. This CDR3 comprises 13 residues. Here the CDR3 DNA reads TGTGCCAGTAGTGCCGACAGCTACACTGAAGCTTTCTTT. Protein: CASSADSYTEAFF.

DNA for the CDR3: TGCAGTGCGAACGGCTACACCTTC. Its protein product is CSANGYTF. The rearrangement joins TRBV20-1 to TRBJ1-2; no clear D. The germline V gene has CDR1 DFQATT and CDR2 SNEGSKA (reference sequence). The CDR3 consists of 8 residues. V shed 6 bases and J shed 8 bases, with 4 bases lying between them.

The chain links TRBV6-1 to TRBJ2-7, with D perhaps given as TRBD1 or TRBD2 (5 bases each). The germline CDR1 and CDR2 sequences are MNHNS and SASEGT. This CDR3 has 13 residues. V gave up 0 bases and J gave up 4 bases, with 7 bases separating them. CDR3 in DNA: TGTGCCAGCAGTGAAGCGGGGGTGTACGAGCAGTACTTC. It yields the protein CASSEAGVYEQYF.

The V call is TRBV2, the J call TRBJ1-5; D is possibly TRBD1 (6 bases). Germline assignment: CDR1 SNHLY and CDR2 FYNNEI. The CDR3 runs 14 residues. With 5 bases removed from V and 4 bases from J, the gap between germline ends came to 12 bases. This CDR3 is CASSKDSLNQPQHF. The DNA of the CDR3 is TGTGCCAGCAGTAAGGACAGCCTAAATCAGCCCCAGCATTTT.

The chain recombines TRBV27 with TRBJ2-7; 11 bases agree with TRBD2. V gave up 5 bases and J gave up 3 bases; unmatched junction bases: 6. Germline V gene lookup returns CDR1 MNHEY and CDR2 SMNVEV (reference sequence). This CDR3 comprises 15 residues. The CDR3: CASSQTSGGYYEQYF. The CDR3 nucleotides read TGTGCCAGCAGTCAAACTAGCGGGGGATACTACGAGCAGTACTTC.

The genes are TRBV30 and TRBJ2-7; maybe TRBD1 (6 bases). CDR3 length: 14 residues. Germline CDR1 is GTSNPN and CDR2 is SVGIG (reference sequence). The V end was cut by 4 bases, the J end by 0 bases, with 13 bases between. The CDR3 spells CAWNLQGTSYEQYF. CDR3 coding DNA: TGTGCCTGGAACCTACAGGGAACCTCCTACGAGCAGTACTTC.

This sequence joins TRBV5-1 and TRBJ2-2; perhaps TRBD1 as D (6 bases). Between the trimmed V and J ends, which lost 5 bases and 3 bases, there was a span of 14 bases. In germline, CDR1 is SGHRS, CDR2 YFSETQ. CDR3 length: 15 residues. Written as DNA, the CDR3 is TGCGCCAGCAGACCTCGGACAGACTACACCGGGGAGCTGTTTTTT. It yields the protein CASRPRTDYTGELFF.

The V call is TRBV5-1, the J call TRBJ2-3; 11 bases are a match to TRBD2. The CDR3 extends over 16 amino acids. V lost 4 bases, J lost 4 bases, and 8 bases stayed unmatched. Per the germline V gene, CDR1 is SGHRS and CDR2 is YFSETQ. The CDR3 DNA reads as TGCGCCAGCAGCCGACCGGGACTAGCGGATTCAGATACGCAGTATTTT. This translates into CASSRPGLADSDTQYF.

The rearrangement links TRBV7-9 to TRBJ2-7, with 8 bases matching TRBD1. The germline CDR1 and CDR2 sequences are SEHNR and FQNEAQ (reference sequence). The J segment lost 0 bases and the V segment lost 1 base, leaving 2 bases of the junction unmatched. The CDR3 is 15 residues long. Written as DNA, the CDR3 is TGTGCCAGCAGCTTAGGACAGGGGACCTCCTACGAGCAGTACTTC. It is translated as CASSLGQGTSYEQYF.

This rearrangement joins TRBV7-6 to TRBJ2-7; possible D gene TRBD1, 6 bases. There are 19 residues in the CDR3. Germline lookup yields CDR1 SGHVS and CDR2 FNYEAQ. Trimming shortened V by 1 base and J by 0 bases, and 22 bases separated the two germline ends. The CDR3 DNA reads TGTGCCAGCAGCTTAGGTTATGGGAGAACAGGGTCGAGCTCCTACGAGCAGTACTTC. This codes for CASSLGYGRTGSSSYEQYF.

This clone is a singleton in its sample. The V gene is TRBV6-2 or TRBV6-3, the J gene TRBJ2-7; 11 positions match TRBD1. The CDR3 covers 19 residues. The germline V gene has CDR1 MNHEY and CDR2 SVGEGT. J gave up 2 bases and V 0 bases, and 12 bases lay outside the gene matches. Written as DNA, the CDR3 is TGTGCCAGCAGTTACTCGAAAGTTCGGCAGGACAGGGGGCCCTACGAGCAGTACTTC. It codes for CASSYSKVRQDRGPYEQYF.

The chain has TRBV6-5 and TRBJ1-2; 8 bases agree with TRBD1. The CDR3 covers 13 residues. Germline V gene data show CDR1 as MNHEY and CDR2 as SVGAGI. J lost 7 bases, V lost 5 bases, and 6 bases had no gene match. The CDR3 sequence: CASSTTGGGGYTF. CDR3 coding DNA: TGTGCCAGCAGTACAACAGGGGGGGGTGGCTACACCTTC.

This rearrangement joins TRBV5-5 to TRBJ2-1; D is ambiguous. V dropped 0 bases and J dropped 7 bases, with 5 bases sitting between them. This CDR3 is 12 amino acids long. The germline gives CDR1 SGHKS, CDR2 YYEKEE (reference sequence). CDR3 in amino acids: CASSLGVNEQFF. CDR3 nucleotides: TGTGCCAGCAGCTTGGGTGTGAATGAGCAGTTCTTC.

This chain uses TRBV9 with TRBJ2-5; unclear D gene. The germline gives CDR1 SGDLS, CDR2 YYNGEE. V was shortened by 4 bases and J by 6 bases, with 19 bases between the two germline ends. CDR3 length: 15 residues. CDR3 DNA: TGTGCCAGCAGCCCCTCGTGGGCGGTAGGCAAGACCCAGTACTTC. Protein product: CASSPSWAVGKTQYF.

The genes are TRBV7-9 and TRBJ1-1; D uncertain. V shed 3 bases and J shed 1 base, with 6 bases lying between them. Germline CDR1 is SEHNR and CDR2 is FQNEAQ (reference sequence). The CDR3 covers 13 residues. Here the CDR3 reads CASSFSENTEAFF. In nucleotides, the CDR3 is TGTGCCAGCAGCTTTTCGGAGAACACTGAAGCTTTCTTT.

This clone was seen just once. The chain links TRBV19 to TRBJ2-7; D is perhaps TRBD1 (6 bases). The V end was cut by 7 bases, the J end by 1 base, with 11 bases between. The CDR3 spans 13 residues. Germline values: CDR1 LNHDA, CDR2 SQIVND (reference sequence). The CDR3 DNA sequence: TGTGCCAGTAAGACAGGAGATTCCTACGAGCAGTACTTC. This encodes CASKTGDSYEQYF.

The chain has TRBV27 and TRBJ1-1; D may be TRBD1 (6 bases). With 5 bases removed from V and 7 bases from J, the gap between germline ends came to 14 bases. The germline CDR1 and CDR2 sequences are MNHEY and SMNVEV (reference sequence). The CDR3 has 13 residues. The DNA for the CDR3 is TGTGCCAGCAGTCCAGGACAGCCCTATGAAGCTTTCTTT. Its translation: CASSPGQPYEAFF.

This chain uses TRBV25-1 with TRBJ2-2; D is ambiguous. The germline V gene has CDR1 MGHDK and CDR2 SYGVNS. The CDR3 covers 14 residues. Trimming stripped 0 bases from V and 6 bases from J, with 8 bases between. In DNA, the CDR3 is TGTGCCAGCAGTGAATATTATGGGGCCGGGGAGCTGTTTTTT. Translated: CASSEYYGAGELFF.

V is TRBV28 and J is TRBJ1-4; 11 bases agree with TRBD1. The CDR3 length is 20 residues. J lost 3 bases, V lost 5 bases, and 17 bases had no gene match. CDR1 and CDR2 (germline): MDHEN, SYDVKM. The CDR3 is CASSNSFGQGARVANEKLFF. In DNA, the CDR3 is TGTGCCAGCAGTAACTCGTTTGGACAGGGGGCTCGTGTCGCTAATGAAAAACTGTTTTTT.

The CDR3 protein is CASSQFGLGDTEAFF. The CDR3 bases are TGTGCCAGCAGCCAGTTTGGGTTGGGGGACACTGAAGCTTTCTTT. This chain links TRBV28 with TRBJ1-1, with D possibly matching TRBD1 (5 bases). CDR3 length: 15 residues. The germline CDR1 and CDR2 sequences are MDHEN and SYDVKM. The V gene lost 6 bases and the J gene lost 3 bases, with 17 bases spanning the gap.

The rearrangement links TRBV19 to TRBJ2-5; a weak D match, TRBD1 (5 bases). CDR3 length equals 12 residues. Germline CDR1 reads LNHDA; CDR2 reads SQIVND (reference sequence). V gave up 2 bases and J gave up 4 bases, with 5 bases separating them. The CDR3 nucleotides read TGTGCCAGTAGTATAAGGGGAGAGACCCAGTACTTC. This gives the protein CASSIRGETQYF.

The J gene is TRBJ1-1, the V gene TRBV4-1; 8 bases fit TRBD1. Germline CDR1 reads MGHRA; CDR2 reads YSYEKL. V was pared by 6 bases and J by 12 bases, with 9 bases of the junction left unmatched. The CDR3 extends over 12 amino acids. The CDR3 loop reads CASRNLTGGSFF. The CDR3, as DNA: TGCGCCAGCAGGAACCTCACAGGGGGGTCTTTCTTT.